The T cell receptor beta chain under discussion was sequenced for a study of T cell responses to AZD1222 COVID-19 vaccine. Repertoires were generated with immunoSEQ multiplex PCR, while TCRdb's copy carries only in-frame clones and drops some. Among roughly 89,000 clones, 88% were seen once, and the ten largest hold roughly 4.7%. The sequencing used peripheral blood, collected on day 0 of MenACWY control vaccination. The origin of this receptor is an adult in good health.

This CDR3 is CASSLTLGQGDEKLFF. The CDR3 nucleotides read TGCGCCAGCAGCTTGACCCTCGGCCAGGGAGATGAAAAACTGTTTTTT. This sequence joins TRBV5-1 and TRBJ1-4; D perhaps matches TRBD1 (5 bases). This CDR3 contains 16 residues. CDR1 and CDR2 (germline): SGHRS, YFSETQ. V dropped 1 base and J dropped 6 bases, with 16 bases sitting between them. The whole variable domain, filled in from reference TRBV5-1 and TRBJ1-4, reads KAGVTQTPRYLIKTRGQQVTLSCSPISGHRSVSWYQQTPGQGLQFLFEYFSETQRNKGNFPGRFSGRQFSNSRSEMNVSTLELGDSALYLCASSLTLGQGDEKLFFGSGTQLSVL.